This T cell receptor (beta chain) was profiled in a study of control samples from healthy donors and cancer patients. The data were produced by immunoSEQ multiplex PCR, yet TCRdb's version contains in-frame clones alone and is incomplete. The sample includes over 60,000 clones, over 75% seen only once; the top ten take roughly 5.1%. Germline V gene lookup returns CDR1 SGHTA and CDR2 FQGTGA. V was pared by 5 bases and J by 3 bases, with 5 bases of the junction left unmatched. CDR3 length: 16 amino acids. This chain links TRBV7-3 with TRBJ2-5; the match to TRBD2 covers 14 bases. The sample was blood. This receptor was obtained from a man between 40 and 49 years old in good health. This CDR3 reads CASSPGLAGGEETQYF. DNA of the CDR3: TGTGCCAGCAGCCCTGGACTAGCGGGAGGTGAAGAGACCCAGTACTTC.